One T cell receptor (beta chain) is described in this entry. Its antigen is as yet unknown. This entry comes from a study of neoadjuvant nivolumab and ipilimumab in lung cancer. The V and J ends lost 4 bases and 3 bases respectively, with 13 bases between them. This CDR3 has 15 residues. Germline CDR1 reads SGDLS; CDR2 reads YYNGEE. General observations from the study: Resected tumors had greater TCR richness and clonality than uninvolved lung.

Libraries were prepared by immunoSEQ multiplex PCR; TCRdb keeps only in-frame clonotypes and omits some of them. The data hold about 17,000 clones, with 76% observed a single time. The sequence came from an adult with non-small cell lung cancer. J is TRBJ2-2 and V is TRBV9; TRBD1 might be the D (6 bases). The specimen comprised tumor tissue, sampled after neoadjuvant nivolumab, alone or with ipilimumab, at or shortly before surgery. The CDR3 sequence is CASSYRVSDTGELFF. As DNA, the CDR3 is TGTGCCAGCAGCTACAGGGTTTCCGACACCGGGGAGCTGTTTTTT.